This T cell receptor (beta chain) originates from a study of blood T cell repertoires in COVID-19. Study at large: T cells, B-cell-depleted T cells, or PBMCs provided the cDNA or gDNA that served as material.

Those enrolled, adults aged about 18 to 89 years, came from around 25 US areas. Self-reported history from a screening survey and questionnaire set each donor's cohort. This clone was counted a single time. Original analysis: Amplifying reference gene primers gave estimates of nucleated cell counts. Assay used: immunoSEQ multiplex PCR; TCRdb lists only in-frame clones, some missing. V, J and clone size reflect that table, while D and trimming were determined from the DNA. The sample holds about 400,000 clones, 70% to 90% seen once. Sequenced: PBMCs or T cells enriched from blood (not recorded which). The sequence was obtained from a woman aged 40 to 50 with acute COVID-19.

CDR3: CSASRGETYNEQFF. In DNA form, the CDR3 reads TGCAGTGCTAGTCGTGGAGAGACCTACAATGAGCAGTTCTTC. The chain employs TRBV20-1 and TRBJ2-1; D remains ambiguous. The CDR3 length is 14 residues. Trimming removed 3 bases at V and 2 bases at J, with 11 bases between. Germline lookup yields CDR1 DFQATT and CDR2 SNEGSKA (reference sequence).